Sequencing of this T cell receptor (beta chain) was carried out in a study of blood T cell repertoires in COVID-19. About the study: Both acute and convalescent COVID-19 samples were obtained from the United States, Italy and Spain. Sources were T cells, B-cell-depleted T cells, or PBMCs; the material itself was cDNA or gDNA.

Original methodology: Nucleated cell number was recorded as an estimate derived from reference gene primer amplification. The repertoire was sequenced with immunoSEQ multiplex PCR; TCRdb's copy has only in-frame clones and lacks some. V, J and clone size derive from that table, while D and trimming were established from the DNA sequence. The sample records 70,000 to 75,000 clones, roughly 90% being singletons. Losses at the gene ends were 5 bases for V and 6 bases for J; bases not matched to a gene: 10. The CDR3 loop spans 15 amino acids. The germline CDR1 and CDR2 sequences are MDHEN and SYDVKM. The chain uses TRBV28 and TRBJ1-5, with 7 bases matching TRBD1. The specimen was peripheral blood. This clonotype was sampled from a human donor in a cohort sampled during active COVID-19. The CDR3 nucleotides are TGTGCCAGCAGTCCGGGACAGACGTCGAGTCAGCCCCAGCATTTT. Protein product: CASSPGQTSSQPQHF.